This passage covers 8 T cell receptor beta chains from one sample sequenced in a study of CD8 T cells in Susac syndrome. With random hexamers, roughly 0.45 to 1 ug RNA was reverse transcribed. TCRdb re-called the immunoSEQ multiplex PCR reads with MiXCR, one entry per CDR3 protein. Of approximately 160,000 distinct CDR3 sequences in the sample, about 94% are singletons; the top ten hold around 0.09%. The sample taken for sequencing was CD4+ T cells from PBMCs. These receptors were taken from a human donor with multiple sclerosis.

This clonotype has a handful of counts. The genes are TRBV27 and TRBJ2-6, with D unclear. V lost 7 bases and J 0 bases, leaving 1 base between the germline ends. The CDR3 has 12 residues. Germline V CDR1 and CDR2: MNHEY, SMNVEV (reference sequence). CDR3 region: CASTSGANVLTF. In DNA, the CDR3 is TGTGCCAGCACCTCTGGGGCCAACGTCCTGACTTTC.

The chain links TRBV4-2 to TRBJ1-6; 7 nucleotides match TRBD1. The trim removed 1 base at V and 1 base at J, leaving 13 bases unmatched. The germline gives CDR1 LGHNA, CDR2 YNFKEQ. The CDR3 totals 20 residues. CDR3 nucleotide sequence: TGTGCCAGCAGCCAAGCCTTAGCGACAGGGAAGGTATCCTATAATTCACCCCTCCACTTT. It translates to CASSQALATGKVSYNSPLHF.

The chain uses TRBV20-1 and TRBJ2-3; D is uncertain. This CDR3 has 11 amino acids. From germline, CDR1 is DFQATT and CDR2 SNEGSKA (reference sequence). Deletions cut 5 bases from V and 1 base from J, with 4 bases between. The CDR3 loop is CSARRTDTQYF. CDR3 coding DNA: TGCAGTGCTCGGCGCACAGATACGCAGTATTTT.

The CDR3 protein is CASSYSRERWHEQYF. Written as DNA, the CDR3 is TGTGCCAGCAGTTACTCGCGGGAGAGGTGGCACGAGCAGTACTTC. The V call is TRBV6-5, the J call TRBJ2-7; 7 bases fit TRBD2. Trimming took 0 bases from V and 5 from J; bases not matched to a gene: 7. Germline CDR1 reads MNHEY; CDR2 reads SVGAGI. The CDR3 runs 15 residues.

V and J are TRBV6-5 and TRBJ1-2; 9 bases map to TRBD1. Germline CDR1 reads MNHEY; CDR2 reads SVGAGI. The CDR3 covers 14 residues. The V gene end was trimmed by 5 bases and the J gene end by 4 bases; junction bases not matched to a gene: 5. CDR3 amino acids: CASSLPGQGYGYTF. The CDR3 bases are TGTGCCAGCAGTCTGCCGGGACAGGGCTATGGCTACACCTTC.

The chain combines TRBV2 with TRBJ2-5; D is uncertain. The ends were cut back, 5 bases at V and 8 bases at J, with 15 bases in the middle. CDR1 is SNHLY, CDR2 FYNNEI, per germline. This CDR3 has 13 residues. This CDR3 reads CASSLTAFGTQYF. The CDR3 nucleotides are TGTGCCAGCAGTTTAACAGCCTTCGGAACCCAGTACTTC.

The chain links TRBV6-5 to TRBJ1-5; no firm D call. This CDR3 is built from 13 residues. The ends were cut back, 2 bases at V and 5 bases at J, with 7 bases in the middle. Looked up from germline, CDR1 is MNHEY and CDR2 is SVGAGI. CDR3 nucleotide sequence: TGTGCCAGCAGTTACACATGGGATCAGCCCCAGCATTTT. Translated, it gives CASSYTWDQPQHF.

The chain is built from TRBV6-6 and TRBJ2-7, with a weak D call TRBD2 (6 bases). Germline CDR1 reads MNHNY; CDR2 reads SVGAGI (reference sequence). The CDR3 has 13 amino acids. Trimming cost V 7 bases and J 2 bases, with 12 bases left between them. In nucleotides, the CDR3 is TGTGCCAGCACGGGGGTTACCACCTACGAGCAGTACTTC. This encodes CASTGVTTYEQYF.